This paragraph covers one TCR beta chain sequence. The source of the sample is a study of T cell clusters in autoimmune cytopenias. One tube held mixed TRB-A and TRB-B primer pools for touch-down PCR. Using the multiplex PCR reads, TCRdb records one entry per CDR3 protein without DNA. This sample's clone table lists around 7,000 distinct CDR3 sequences. Each sample's input was 250 ng genomic DNA, 38,000 or so genome equivalents. The CDR3 runs 14 residues. CDR1 and CDR2 (germline): MNHEY, SVGAGI. Another study also made use of these data, one on T cell repertoires in aging, cancer and after chemotherapy.

This chain joins TRBV6-5 and TRBJ2-4. The TCR originated in a human donor in good health. Sequenced material: peripheral blood. The CDR3 protein is CASSSSKVGSIQYF.